The 30 T cell receptor beta chains reported below all come from one sample, sequenced in a study of identical twins. TCRdb reanalysed the 5' RACE reads using MiXCR and keeps one entry per CDR3 protein. The table shows 450,000 or so distinct CDR3 sequences, with approximately 24% occurring only once. The data were also submitted as part of a second study, on T cells expressing NK-cell markers.

The sample consisted of CD4+ T cells sorted from blood. The receptors shown here come from a woman under 30 in good health.

This chain uses TRBV18 with TRBJ1-6; D unresolved. Deletions cut 2 bases from V and 5 bases from J, with 1 base between. CDR3 length: 12 amino acids. Germline CDR1 and CDR2: KGHSH and LQKENI. This CDR3 is CASSPDNSPLHF. The CDR3 DNA reads TGTGCCAGCTCACCAGATAATTCACCCCTCCACTTT.

The V call is TRBV10-3, the J call TRBJ2-5, with D possibly matching TRBD2 (6 bases). From germline, CDR1 is ENHRY and CDR2 SYGVKD. This CDR3 has 12 residues. Trimming removed 4 bases from V and 4 bases from J, with 7 bases in between. CDR3 sequence (DNA): TGTGCCATCAGTGTGGAGGGAGAGACCCAGTACTTC. As protein: CAISVEGETQYF.

This clonotype was found a few times. The rearrangement links TRBV4-2 to TRBJ2-7, with 8 bases fitting TRBD1. Germline V CDR1 and CDR2: LGHNA, YNFKEQ. This CDR3 has 15 residues. Trimming removed 1 base from V and 3 bases from J; junction bases left unmatched: 5. CDR3 nucleotides: TGTGCCAGCAGCCAAGCCGGGACAGGACGCTACGAGCAGTACTTC. It encodes CASSQAGTGRYEQYF.

The sample holds a few counts of this clonotype. The chain employs TRBV5-1 and TRBJ2-1, with 10 bases matching TRBD2. This CDR3 comprises 15 residues. The V gene's germline CDR1 is SGHRS and CDR2 YFSETQ. The V gene end was trimmed by 2 bases and the J gene end by 6 bases; junction bases not matched to a gene: 5. The DNA of the CDR3 is TGCGCCAGCAGCTTTCAACTAGCGGGAATCAATGAGCAGTTCTTC. This translates into CASSFQLAGINEQFF.

Only a few counts were recorded for this clonotype. The rearrangement uses TRBV5-6 and TRBJ2-3; 9 bases fit TRBD1. With 3 bases clipped from V and 3 bases from J, the junction kept 8 bases outside the gene matches. Germline values: CDR1 SGHDT, CDR2 YYEEEE. The length of the CDR3 is 16 residues. CDR3 DNA sequence: TGTGCCAGCAGCTCGTACAGGGGGCGTTTGACAGATACGCAGTATTTT. It is translated as CASSSYRGRLTDTQYF.

V gene TRBV5-1 combines with J gene TRBJ2-1; 8 nucleotides match TRBD2. Trimming took 3 bases from V and 7 from J; bases not matched to a gene: 3. Germline-derived CDR1 and CDR2 are SGHRS and YFSETQ. This CDR3 is built from 13 residues. The DNA for the CDR3 is TGCGCCAGCAGCTGGGGGACTAGAAATGAGCAGTTCTTC. Amino acid sequence: CASSWGTRNEQFF.

The CDR3 bases are TGCAGTGCTAGAGCTGTACGGCTAGCTCATGAGACCCAGTACTTC. Translation gives CSARAVRLAHETQYF. This chain uses TRBV20-1 with TRBJ2-5, with a weak D call TRBD2 (5 bases). CDR1 DFQATT and CDR2 SNEGSKA come from the germline V gene (reference sequence). This CDR3 contains 15 residues. V lost 1 base and J 5 bases, leaving 17 bases between the germline ends.

This clonotype was seen a few times. The chain couples TRBV2 to TRBJ2-2; possibly TRBD2 for D (6 bases). From germline, CDR1 is SNHLY and CDR2 FYNNEI. The germline V and J ends were trimmed by 4 bases and 2 bases, with 11 bases remaining between them. There are 15 residues in the CDR3. The CDR3 DNA sequence: TGTGCCAGCAGTGTCTCCGGGAGTAACACCGGGGAGCTGTTTTTT. This codes for CASSVSGSNTGELFF.

This chain uses TRBV27 with TRBJ1-2; D may be TRBD1 (6 bases). Germline-derived CDR1 and CDR2 are MNHEY and SMNVEV (reference sequence). V was clipped by 6 bases and J by 7 bases, with 15 bases between them. The CDR3 consists of 13 residues. This chain's CDR3 is CASSRNDRSGYTF. The CDR3 DNA is TGTGCCAGCAGCCGCAACGACAGGAGTGGCTACACCTTC.

The chain is built from TRBV19 and TRBJ1-2, with a possible D match to TRBD1 (6 bases). This CDR3 is built from 14 residues. V dropped 6 bases and J dropped 2 bases, with 13 bases sitting between them. Germline-derived CDR1 and CDR2 are LNHDA and SQIVND (reference sequence). CDR3 amino acids: CASRLSQGNYGYTF. The CDR3 DNA reads TGTGCCAGTAGACTTTCTCAGGGGAACTATGGCTACACCTTC.

CDR3 amino acids: CATSRDLLGANYGYTF. CDR3 DNA sequence: TGTGCCACCAGCAGAGATCTCCTAGGGGCTAACTATGGCTACACCTTC. The chain links TRBV15 to TRBJ1-2, with a weak D call TRBD1 (5 bases). Germline values: CDR1 LNHNV, CDR2 YYDKDF (reference sequence). The ends were cut back, 0 bases at V and 0 bases at J, with 11 bases in the middle. The CDR3 runs to 16 residues.

The genes are TRBV12-3 or TRBV12-4 and TRBJ2-2; D remains unclear. The CDR3 contains 11 residues. V lost 5 bases, J lost 11 bases, and 9 bases lay in between. CDR3 residues: CASSTMRELFF. The DNA for the CDR3 is TGTGCCAGCAGTACGATGAGAGAGCTGTTTTTT.

The table lists this clonotype with a few counts. This chain connects TRBV5-5 to TRBJ2-3, with D perhaps matching TRBD1 or TRBD2 (6 bases each). The germline V gene has CDR1 SGHKS and CDR2 YYEKEE (reference sequence). Trimming removed 4 bases from V and 2 bases from J, with 17 bases in between. This CDR3 region has 16 residues. In DNA, the CDR3 is TGTGCCAGCAGCGGCCTGACGGGGGCCCCCACAGATACGCAGTATTTT. It is translated as CASSGLTGAPTDTQYF.

The chain recombines TRBV5-6 with TRBJ2-1, with D possibly being TRBD1 (6 bases). Trimming pared 1 base from V and 9 bases from J, leaving 11 bases between. CDR3 length equals 13 residues. From germline, CDR1 is SGHDT and CDR2 YYEEEE. CDR3: CASSLPPGVEQFF. CDR3 DNA sequence: TGTGCCAGCAGCTTGCCCCCAGGGGTTGAGCAGTTCTTC.

V is TRBV20-1 and J is TRBJ1-2; D is possibly TRBD1 (5 bases). The CDR3 has 13 amino acids. Looked up from germline, CDR1 is DFQATT and CDR2 is SNEGSKA (reference sequence). Trimming left V 6 bases short and J 7 bases short, with 18 bases between. The CDR3 is CSAPAGGSSGYTF. The CDR3 nucleotides are TGCAGTGCCCCCGCGGGGGGGAGTAGTGGCTACACCTTC.

This clonotype has only a few counts. The rearrangement joins TRBV6-2 or TRBV6-3 to TRBJ2-7; TRBD2 matches 11 bases. The V gene's germline CDR1 is MNHEY and CDR2 SVGEGT. The CDR3 runs to 15 residues. Trimming at V came to 2 bases and at J to 4 bases, leaving 4 bases not matched to a gene. The CDR3 region has the DNA TGTGCCAGCAGTTACCGACGGACTAGCGGGTACGAGCAGTACTTC. Residues: CASSYRRTSGYEQYF.

The rearrangement links TRBV11-2 to TRBJ2-5; D remains unclear. V was clipped by 5 bases and J by 2 bases, with 12 bases between them. The length of the CDR3 is 14 residues. CDR1 is SGHAT, CDR2 FQNNGV, per germline. Here the CDR3 DNA reads TGTGCCAGCAGCCCGAGGAGAATTCAAGAGACCCAGTACTTC. It yields the protein CASSPRRIQETQYF.

This clonotype was detected only a few times. This chain links TRBV7-2 with TRBJ1-1; D uncertain. Germline CDR1 SGHTA, CDR2 FQGNSA. CDR3 length: 11 amino acids. Trimming cost V 6 bases and J 7 bases, with 9 bases left between them. The CDR3 loop is CASRAHGEAFF. DNA of the CDR3: TGTGCCAGCAGGGCCCATGGTGAAGCTTTCTTT.

The J gene is TRBJ2-2, the V gene TRBV20-1, with 11 bases lining up with TRBD2. Trimming took 3 bases from V and 9 from J; bases not matched to a gene: 6. Germline V gene data show CDR1 as DFQATT and CDR2 as SNEGSKA (reference sequence). This CDR3 has 14 amino acids. CDR3 nucleotides: TGCAGTGCTAGGATAGCTAGCGGGAGGCGGGAGCTGTTTTTT. It is translated as CSARIASGRRELFF.

The chain uses TRBV12-3 or TRBV12-4 and TRBJ1-2; D remains unclear. Trimming left V 5 bases short and J 1 base short, with 5 bases between. The CDR3 is 12 residues long. The CDR3 region is CASSRFNYGYTF. The DNA for the CDR3 is TGTGCCAGCAGTAGGTTTAACTATGGCTACACCTTC.

This clonotype came up a few times. The chain links TRBV5-1 to TRBJ1-2; D is undetermined. CDR1 is SGHRS and CDR2 is YFSETQ in the germline V gene. This CDR3 is built from 13 residues. The V end was cut by 3 bases, the J end by 0 bases, with 6 bases between. The CDR3 is CASSSSPNYGYTF. CDR3 DNA sequence: TGCGCCAGCAGCTCCTCACCTAACTATGGCTACACCTTC.

The CDR3 region is CSARAVLAGGGTQYF. In nucleotides, the CDR3 is TGCAGTGCTAGAGCGGTGCTAGCGGGAGGAGGTACGCAGTATTTT. This chain joins TRBV20-1 and TRBJ2-3; 11 bases align to TRBD2. Trimming cost V 1 base and J 8 bases; bases outside gene matches: 8. The germline V gene encodes CDR1 DFQATT and CDR2 SNEGSKA (reference sequence). The CDR3 covers 15 residues.

The rearrangement uses TRBV5-1 and TRBJ2-1, with 13 bases lining up with TRBD2. Trimming removed 7 bases from V and 7 bases from J; junction bases left unmatched: 11. The CDR3 is 16 residues long. Germline CDR1 and CDR2: SGHRS and YFSETQ. The CDR3, as DNA: TGCGCCAGCCGTCTCGGACTAGCGGGAGTACGGAATGAGCAGTTCTTC. Translation: CASRLGLAGVRNEQFF.

The V gene is TRBV20-1, the J gene TRBJ1-5; the match to TRBD1 covers 8 bases. The CDR3 loop spans 12 amino acids. V dropped 6 bases and J dropped 5; count of bases not matched to a gene: 3. Germline lookup yields CDR1 DFQATT and CDR2 SNEGSKA (reference sequence). The CDR3 DNA follows: TGCAGTGCGCCGGACAGGGATCAGCCCCAGCATTTT. Translating gives CSAPDRDQPQHF.

This chain connects TRBV3-1 to TRBJ2-7; 8 bases line up with TRBD1. CDR1 is LGHDT, CDR2 YNNKEL, per germline (reference sequence). The CDR3 length is 13 residues. The V and J ends lost 4 bases and 7 bases, in that order; junction bases with no gene match: 6. Here the CDR3 reads CASSRQGQGEQYF. The CDR3 DNA reads TGTGCCAGCAGCCGACAGGGGCAGGGTGAGCAGTACTTC.

The rearrangement links TRBV5-1 to TRBJ2-3; no definite D call. The V gene lost 4 bases and the J gene lost 2 bases, with 11 bases spanning the gap. This CDR3 is 14 amino acids long. Germline V gene lookup returns CDR1 SGHRS and CDR2 YFSETQ. The CDR3 nucleotides are TGCGCCAGCAGCGTTTCCGTACCCACAGATACGCAGTATTTT. It translates to CASSVSVPTDTQYF.

This clonotype was detected a few times. The rearrangement uses TRBV5-1 and TRBJ1-2; 10 bases fit TRBD1. The CDR3 consists of 15 residues. In germline, CDR1 is SGHRS, CDR2 YFSETQ. J lost 2 bases, V lost 4 bases, and 5 bases had no gene match. CDR3: CASSRKDRGNYGYTF. The CDR3, as DNA: TGCGCCAGCAGCAGAAAGGACAGGGGGAACTATGGCTACACCTTC.

This chain connects TRBV9 to TRBJ1-2, with 7 bases fitting TRBD1. Germline CDR1 is SGDLS and CDR2 is YYNGEE. J lost 8 bases, V lost 0 bases, and 4 bases had no gene match. The CDR3 runs to 13 residues. The CDR3 spells CASSVELGQGYTF. The CDR3 coding sequence is TGTGCCAGCAGCGTAGAACTGGGACAGGGCTACACCTTC.

This chain connects TRBV7-3 to TRBJ2-5; 11 nucleotides match TRBD2. CDR1 is SGHTA and CDR2 is FQGTGA in the germline V gene. The CDR3 covers 16 residues. V was clipped by 4 bases and J by 3 bases; unmatched bases: 7. The CDR3 region is CASSSLAGGLEETQYF. The DNA of the CDR3 is TGTGCCAGCAGCTCCCTAGCGGGGGGCTTAGAAGAGACCCAGTACTTC.

At least ten counts were recorded for this clonotype. The rearrangement joins TRBV7-9 to TRBJ2-3; 12 positions agree with TRBD2. Trimming at V came to 3 bases and at J to 6 bases, leaving 4 bases not matched to a gene. The length of the CDR3 is 15 residues. CDR1 and CDR2 (germline): SEHNR, FQNEAQ (reference sequence). The CDR3 region is CASSLASGGADTQYF. The CDR3 DNA reads as TGTGCCAGCAGCTTGGCTAGCGGGGGGGCCGATACGCAGTATTTT.